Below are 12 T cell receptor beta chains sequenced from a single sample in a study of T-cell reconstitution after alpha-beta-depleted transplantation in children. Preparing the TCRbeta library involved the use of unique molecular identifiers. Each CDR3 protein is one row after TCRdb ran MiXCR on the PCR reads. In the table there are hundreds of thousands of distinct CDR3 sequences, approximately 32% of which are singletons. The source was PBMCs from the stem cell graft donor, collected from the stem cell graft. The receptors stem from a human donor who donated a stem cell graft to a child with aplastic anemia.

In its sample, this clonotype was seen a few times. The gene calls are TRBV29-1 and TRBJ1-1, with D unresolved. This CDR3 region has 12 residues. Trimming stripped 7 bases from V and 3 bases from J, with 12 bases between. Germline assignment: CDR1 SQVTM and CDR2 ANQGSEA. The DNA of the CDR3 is TGCAGCGGTAAGCGGCTTGACACTGAAGCTTTCTTT. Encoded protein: CSGKRLDTEAFF.

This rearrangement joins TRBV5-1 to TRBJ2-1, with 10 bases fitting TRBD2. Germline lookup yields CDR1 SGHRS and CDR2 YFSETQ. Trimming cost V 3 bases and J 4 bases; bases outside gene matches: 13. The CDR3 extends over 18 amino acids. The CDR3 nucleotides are TGCGCCAGCAGCTCCCTGGTTAACAGCGGGAGGGCTTACAATGAGCAGTTCTTC. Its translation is CASSSLVNSGRAYNEQFF.

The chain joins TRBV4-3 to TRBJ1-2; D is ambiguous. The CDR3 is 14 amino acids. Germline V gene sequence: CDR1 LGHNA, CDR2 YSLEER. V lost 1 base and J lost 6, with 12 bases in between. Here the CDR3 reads CASSQVNPSHGYTF. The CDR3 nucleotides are TGCGCCAGCAGCCAAGTGAACCCCTCACATGGCTACACCTTC.

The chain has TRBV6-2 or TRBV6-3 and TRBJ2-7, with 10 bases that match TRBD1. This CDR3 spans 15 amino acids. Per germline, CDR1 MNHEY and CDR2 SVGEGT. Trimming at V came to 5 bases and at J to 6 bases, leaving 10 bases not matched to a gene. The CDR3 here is CASSRQGANLGEQYV. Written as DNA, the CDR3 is TGTGCCAGCAGTCGACAGGGGGCGAATCTAGGCGAGCAGTACGTC.

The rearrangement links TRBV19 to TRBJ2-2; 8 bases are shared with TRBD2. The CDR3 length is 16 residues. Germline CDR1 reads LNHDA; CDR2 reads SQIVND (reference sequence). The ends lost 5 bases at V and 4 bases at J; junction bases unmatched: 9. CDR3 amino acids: CASSLFPLAGTGELFF. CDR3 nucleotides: TGTGCCAGTAGTCTTTTTCCCCTAGCGGGCACCGGGGAGCTGTTTTTT. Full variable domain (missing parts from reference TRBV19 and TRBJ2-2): DGGITQSPKYLFRKEGQNVTLSCEQNLNHDAMYWYRQDPGQGLRLIYYSQIVNDFQKGDIAEGYSVSREKKESFPLTVTSAQKNPTAFYLCASSLFPLAGTGELFFGEGSRLTVL.

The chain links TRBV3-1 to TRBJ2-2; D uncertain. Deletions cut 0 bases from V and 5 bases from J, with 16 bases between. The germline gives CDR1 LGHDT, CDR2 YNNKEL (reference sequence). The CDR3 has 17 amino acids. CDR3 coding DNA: TGTGCCAGCAGCCAAGATCGCATACAAACACTGACCGGGGAGCTGTTTTTT. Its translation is CASSQDRIQTLTGELFF.

In nucleotides, the CDR3 is TGTGCTAGTGGTTTGGGACAGGGCCTGAACACCATATATTTT. This encodes CASGLGQGLNTIYF. The V gene is TRBV12-5, the J gene TRBJ1-3; the match to TRBD1 covers 7 bases. Germline lookup yields CDR1 LGHNT and CDR2 FRNRAP. The J segment lost 7 bases and the V segment lost 1 base, leaving 4 bases of the junction unmatched. The CDR3 loop spans 14 amino acids.

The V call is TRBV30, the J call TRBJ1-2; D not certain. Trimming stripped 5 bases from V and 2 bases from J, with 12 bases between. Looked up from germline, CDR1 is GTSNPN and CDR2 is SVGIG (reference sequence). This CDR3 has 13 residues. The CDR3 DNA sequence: TGTGCCTGGTCGAGCCAGGCCAACTATGGCTACACCTTC. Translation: CAWSSQANYGYTF.

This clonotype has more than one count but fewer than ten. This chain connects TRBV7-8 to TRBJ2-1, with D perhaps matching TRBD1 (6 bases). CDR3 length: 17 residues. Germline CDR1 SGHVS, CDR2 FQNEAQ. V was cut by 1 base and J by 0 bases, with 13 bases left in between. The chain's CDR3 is CASSLGPGHSSYNEQFF. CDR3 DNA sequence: TGTGCCAGCAGCTTAGGGCCGGGACATAGCTCCTACAATGAGCAGTTCTTC.

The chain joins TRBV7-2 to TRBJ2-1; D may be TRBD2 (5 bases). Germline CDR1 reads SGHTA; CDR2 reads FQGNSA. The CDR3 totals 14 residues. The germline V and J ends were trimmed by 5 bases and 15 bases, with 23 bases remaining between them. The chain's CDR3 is CASSGPPDSSKVFF. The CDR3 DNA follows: TGTGCCAGCAGCGGACCTCCGGACTCATCCAAGGTGTTCTTC.

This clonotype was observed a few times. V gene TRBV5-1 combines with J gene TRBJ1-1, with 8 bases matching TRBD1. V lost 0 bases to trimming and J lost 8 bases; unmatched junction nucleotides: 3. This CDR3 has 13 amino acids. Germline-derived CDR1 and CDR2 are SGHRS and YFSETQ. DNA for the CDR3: TGCGCCAGCAGCTTGGGGACAGGGTCAGAAGCTTTCTTT. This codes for CASSLGTGSEAFF.

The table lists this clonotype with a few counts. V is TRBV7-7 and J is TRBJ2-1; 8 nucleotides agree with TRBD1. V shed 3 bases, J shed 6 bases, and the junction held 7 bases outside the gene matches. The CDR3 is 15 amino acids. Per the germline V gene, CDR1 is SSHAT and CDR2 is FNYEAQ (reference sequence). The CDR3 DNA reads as TGTGCCAGCAGCTTGATGCAGGGGGCGGGCAATGAGCAGTTCTTC. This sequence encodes CASSLMQGAGNEQFF. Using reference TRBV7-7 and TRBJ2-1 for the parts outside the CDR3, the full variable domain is GAGVSQSPRYKVTKRGQDVTLRCDPISSHATLYWYQQALGQGPEFLTYFNYEAQPDKSGLPSDRFSAERPEGSISTLTIQRTEQRDSAMYRCASSLMQGAGNEQFFGPGTRLTVL.